The 24 T cell receptor beta chains presented below share a single source sample, sequenced in a study of T cells in Graves' hyperthyroidism and ophthalmopathy. Amplified regions were TCR beta CDR3 sequences from RNA transcripts. An initial round of RT-PCR targeting the TCR CDR3 relied on the HTBI primer set. Each CDR3 protein gets one entry after TCRdb re-called the multiplex PCR reads with MiXCR. There are about 360,000 distinct CDR3 sequences in the sample; roughly 13% occur only once, and about 9.1% lies in the top ten. Sequencing was done on a sample of blood. Every receptor here comes from a woman aged 18-29 years with Graves' hyperthyroidism.

The V gene is TRBV29-1, the J gene TRBJ1-2; D call uncertain. Looked up from germline, CDR1 is SQVTM and CDR2 is ANQGSEA. Trimming cost V 0 bases and J 4 bases, with 12 bases left between them. The CDR3 extends over 14 amino acids. CDR3 sequence: CSVEDPTPPYGYTF. The CDR3 DNA reads as TGCAGCGTTGAAGATCCTACCCCCCCCTATGGCTACACCTTC.

This clonotype showed up many times. This CDR3 reads CASSSTPRYSTDTQYF. The CDR3 DNA is TGTGCCAGCAGTTCCACCCCTCGCTACAGCACAGATACGCAGTATTTT. V gene TRBV27 combines with J gene TRBJ2-3; no clear D gene. The CDR3 loop spans 16 amino acids. The V end lost 4 bases, the J end lost 0 bases, and 14 bases lay between the germline ends. CDR1 and CDR2 (germline): MNHEY, SMNVEV (reference sequence).

This clonotype was seen a handful of times. V and J are TRBV10-1 and TRBJ2-7; TRBD1 matches at 7 bases. This CDR3 is 15 amino acids long. Looked up from germline, CDR1 is WNHNN and CDR2 is SYGVQD (reference sequence). J gave up 4 bases and V 6 bases, and 12 bases lay outside the gene matches. The CDR3 coding sequence is TGCGCCAGCAGCGCCGCAGGGACAGCAAAGTACGAGCAGTACTTC. It encodes CASSAAGTAKYEQYF.

Worth noting for this clonotype: One end of the junction varies from germline; a read error may be responsible. The chain employs TRBV12-3 or TRBV12-4 and TRBJ2-7; 7 nucleotides line up with TRBD1. The CDR3 sequence is 14 residues long. CDR3: CASSLGTDYYGQYF. The CDR3 DNA follows: TGTGCCAGCAGTCTGGGGACAGATTACTACGGGCAGTACTTC.

V and J are TRBV19 and TRBJ1-4, with D uncertain. Between the trimmed V and J ends, which lost 7 bases and 0 bases, there was a span of 12 bases. The CDR3 runs to 15 residues. Germline CDR1 reads LNHDA; CDR2 reads SQIVND (reference sequence). The DNA of the CDR3 is TGTGCCAGTACCCCGAGGTCTGCAACTAATGAAAAACTGTTTTTT. Translating it yields CASTPRSATNEKLFF. Filled out from reference TRBV19 and TRBJ1-4, the complete variable domain reads DGGITQSPKYLFRKEGQNVTLSCEQNLNHDAMYWYRQDPGQGLRLIYYSQIVNDFQKGDIAEGYSVSREKKESFPLTVTSAQKNPTAFYLCASTPRSATNEKLFFGSGTQLSVL.

In its sample, this clonotype was seen many times. Written as DNA, the CDR3 is TGTGCCAGCAGCTTACCGGACAGGGACCACGAGCAGTACTTC. Translated, it gives CASSLPDRDHEQYF. The rearrangement joins TRBV7-9 to TRBJ2-7, with TRBD1 identical over 8 bases. Germline loops: CDR1 SEHNR, CDR2 FQNEAQ (reference sequence). Trimming took 2 bases from V and 5 from J; bases not matched to a gene: 5. This CDR3 contains 14 residues.

This clonotype was found many times. The chain couples TRBV7-2 to TRBJ2-2, with 8 bases identical to TRBD2. The length of the CDR3 is 20 residues. Unmatched junction bases numbered 20, after V lost 4 bases and J lost 4 bases. Germline V lookup: CDR1 SGHTA, CDR2 FQGNSA. CDR3 protein: CASSSSPGLGVLVGTGELFF. CDR3 in DNA: TGTGCCAGCAGCTCCTCGCCGGGACTAGGGGTTCTTGTGGGCACCGGGGAGCTGTTTTTT. Full variable domain (rest looked up from reference TRBV7-2 and TRBJ2-2): GAGVSQSPSNKVTEKGKDVELRCDPISGHTALYWYRQSLGQGLEFLIYFQGNSAPDKSGLPSDRFSAERTGGSVSTLTIQRTQQEDSAVYLCASSSSPGLGVLVGTGELFFGEGSRLTVL.

In its sample, this clonotype was seen a few times. The chain joins TRBV20-1 to TRBJ2-7; 8 nucleotides match TRBD1. Germline V lookup: CDR1 DFQATT, CDR2 SNEGSKA (reference sequence). J was trimmed by 6 bases and V by 6 bases; bases with no gene match: 4. CDR3 length: 11 residues. DNA of the CDR3: TGCAGTGCCCCGGACAGGGCCGAGCAGTACTTC. Its translation: CSAPDRAEQYF.

This clonotype has just a few counts. The chain has TRBV6-1 and TRBJ1-6, with D perhaps matching TRBD1 (5 bases). This CDR3 spans 13 amino acids. With 6 bases removed from V and 7 bases from J, the gap between germline ends came to 10 bases. The germline CDR1 and CDR2 sequences are MNHNS and SASEGT. CDR3 DNA sequence: TGTGCCAGCAGCGGACACCAGAATTCACCCCTCCACTTT. As protein: CASSGHQNSPLHF.

A word on this clonotype: A much larger clone sits a single nucleotide away, making a read error possible. J is TRBJ1-5 and V is TRBV2; 8 nucleotides agree with TRBD1. J gave up 4 bases and V 8 bases, and 4 bases lay outside the gene matches. Per germline, CDR1 SNHLY and CDR2 FYNNEI. This CDR3 has 13 residues. The CDR3, as DNA: TGTGCCAGCCGCAGACAGGGGAATCAGCCCCAGCATTTT. Its translation is CASRRQGNQPQHF.

The chain joins TRBV12-3 or TRBV12-4 to TRBJ2-3; 10 bases are a match to TRBD1. The CDR3 sequence is 13 residues long. With V trimmed by 6 bases and J by 7 bases, 4 bases remained unmatched. The CDR3 protein is CASRSTGGNTQYF. The CDR3 region has the DNA TGTGCCAGCAGGTCGACAGGGGGCAATACGCAGTATTTT.

This clonotype has a count of ten or more. V and J are TRBV27 and TRBJ2-7, with 7 bases that match TRBD1. The CDR3 loop spans 15 amino acids. In germline, CDR1 is MNHEY, CDR2 SMNVEV (reference sequence). Losses at the gene ends were 4 bases for V and 3 bases for J; bases not matched to a gene: 9. The CDR3 here is CASSSPGTVDYEQYF. CDR3 bases: TGTGCCAGCAGTTCGCCCGGGACAGTCGACTACGAGCAGTACTTC.

This clonotype has at least ten counts. The chain joins TRBV28 to TRBJ1-3; D not resolved. V gave up 3 bases and J gave up 0 bases, with 12 bases separating them. The length of the CDR3 is 16 residues. Germline CDR1 MDHEN, CDR2 SYDVKM. The CDR3: CASSFRHVGSGNTIYF. Written as DNA, the CDR3 is TGTGCCAGCAGTTTTAGGCACGTAGGCTCTGGAAACACCATATATTTT.

This clonotype was seen at least ten times. One end of the junction does not line up with germline, which may come from a read error. The genes are TRBV7-9 and TRBJ2-5; D gene unclear. The CDR3 extends over 11 amino acids. CDR1 is SEHNR and CDR2 is FQNEAQ in the germline V gene (reference sequence). CDR3 DNA: TGTGCCAGCAGCCCATTCCCCACCCTGTACTTC. Protein: CASSPFPTLYF.

This clonotype came up many times. The chain joins TRBV4-1 to TRBJ2-5; D is perhaps TRBD2 (6 bases). V lost 4 bases, J lost 7 bases, and 16 bases lay in between. CDR1 MGHRA and CDR2 YSYEKL come from the germline V gene. The CDR3 sequence is 14 residues long. In DNA form, the CDR3 reads TGCGCCAGCAGCCCGCCCGCGGGGCGGGGGACCCAGTACTTC. It encodes CASSPPAGRGTQYF.

The chain employs TRBV19 and TRBJ1-4; D unresolved. CDR1 LNHDA and CDR2 SQIVND come from the germline V gene (reference sequence). V lost 8 bases, J lost 6 bases, and 10 bases lay in between. CDR3 length: 12 amino acids. CDR3 coding DNA: TGTGCCAGTGGGAGGTTGCATGAAAAACTGTTTTTT. Amino acid sequence: CASGRLHEKLFF.

The chain joins TRBV7-2 to TRBJ2-1, with 15 bases matching TRBD2. This CDR3 region has 17 residues. In germline, CDR1 is SGHTA, CDR2 FQGNSA. Trimming removed 1 base from V and 6 bases from J; junction bases left unmatched: 4. CDR3 in amino acids: CASSLEGLAGGINEQFF. The CDR3 bases are TGTGCCAGCAGCTTAGAGGGACTAGCGGGGGGCATCAATGAGCAGTTCTTC.

This clonotype has at least ten counts. CDR3 region: CASSILGIYGYTF. The DNA for the CDR3 is TGTGCCAGCAGTATCCTGGGCATCTATGGCTACACCTTC. V gene TRBV28 combines with J gene TRBJ1-2; D is unclear. CDR1 and CDR2 (germline): MDHEN, SYDVKM. Trimming pared 5 bases from V and 4 bases from J, leaving 11 bases between. There are 13 residues in the CDR3.

This clonotype was picked up many times. The chain joins TRBV19 to TRBJ2-1; TRBD1 matches at 7 bases. With 3 bases clipped from V and 7 bases from J, the junction kept 6 bases outside the gene matches. Germline V gene sequence: CDR1 LNHDA, CDR2 SQIVND (reference sequence). The CDR3 extends over 14 amino acids. Here the CDR3 DNA reads TGTGCCAGTAGTATGGGACAGAGGTTGAATGAGCAGTTCTTC. It yields the protein CASSMGQRLNEQFF.

This clonotype has just a few counts. The chain has TRBV27 and TRBJ1-1, with D perhaps TRBD1 (5 bases). V lost 5 bases and J 10 bases, leaving 14 bases between the germline ends. The CDR3 sequence is 12 residues long. Germline V lookup: CDR1 MNHEY, CDR2 SMNVEV (reference sequence). Here the CDR3 DNA reads TGTGCCAGCAGTCGGGACGGGAGGGGAGCTTTCTTT. Protein sequence: CASSRDGRGAFF.

This clonotype turned up a few times. The chain employs TRBV19 and TRBJ2-5, with D maybe TRBD1 (5 bases). CDR1 LNHDA and CDR2 SQIVND come from the germline V gene (reference sequence). CDR3 length equals 14 residues. V lost 9 bases to trimming and J lost 5 bases, with 19 bases between them. CDR3 loop: CASSTRVKSETQYF. The CDR3 bases are TGTGCCAGCAGCACCAGGGTAAAGTCGGAGACCCAGTACTTC.

At least ten counts were recorded for this clonotype. The chain joins TRBV6-1 to TRBJ2-3; 12 bases fit TRBD2. This CDR3 is built from 16 residues. V lost 6 bases, J lost 3 bases, and 7 bases stayed unmatched. CDR1 is MNHNS, CDR2 SASEGT, per germline. The CDR3 here is CASSPLTSGGTDTQYF. The DNA for the CDR3 is TGTGCCAGCAGCCCTCTGACTAGCGGGGGAACAGATACGCAGTATTTT.

In this sample, this clonotype turned up many times. The rearrangement uses TRBV11-3 and TRBJ2-1; 11 bases are shared with TRBD2. Germline CDR1 and CDR2: SGHNT and YENEEA. This CDR3 is 16 amino acids long. Losses at the gene ends were 5 bases for V and 4 bases for J; bases not matched to a gene: 7. The CDR3 nucleotides are TGTGCCAGCAGCCCACCTGGACTAGCGGGTTACAATGAGCAGTTCTTC. This encodes CASSPPGLAGYNEQFF.

Concerning this clonotype: Since the CDR3 does not end with the conserved phenylalanine or tryptophan, this likely comes from a read error. The V call is TRBV4-1, the J call TRBJ1-5, with D possibly matching TRBD1 (5 bases). Trimming removed 8 bases from V and 3 bases from J, with 17 bases in between. Germline values: CDR1 MGHRA, CDR2 YSYEKL. The CDR3 sequence is 15 residues long. The CDR3 coding sequence is TGCGCCAGCCGCCGGGGGGTGGAGGTCAATCAGCCCCAGCATCTT. The encoded protein is CASRRGVEVNQPQHL.